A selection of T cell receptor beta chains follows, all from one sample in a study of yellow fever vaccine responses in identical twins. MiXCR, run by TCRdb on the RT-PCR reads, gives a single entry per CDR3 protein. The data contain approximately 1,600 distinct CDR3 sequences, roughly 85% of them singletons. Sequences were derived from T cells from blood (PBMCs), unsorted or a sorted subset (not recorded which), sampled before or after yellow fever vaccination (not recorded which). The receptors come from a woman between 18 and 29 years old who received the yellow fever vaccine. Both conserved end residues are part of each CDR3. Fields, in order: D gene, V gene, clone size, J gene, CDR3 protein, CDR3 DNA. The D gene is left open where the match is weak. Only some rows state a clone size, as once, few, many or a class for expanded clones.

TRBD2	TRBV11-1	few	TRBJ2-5	CASSTLAGGFQETQYF	TGTGCCAGCAGCACCCTAGCGGGAGGTTTCCAAGAGACCCAGTACTTC
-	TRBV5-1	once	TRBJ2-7	CASSLKRAPSYEQYF	TGCGCCAGCAGCCTTAAGCGGGCCCCCTCCTACGAGCAGTACTTC
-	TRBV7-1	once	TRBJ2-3	CASSSAGAYTDTQYF	TGTGCCAGCAGTTCTGCGGGGGCCTACACAGATACGCAGTATTTT
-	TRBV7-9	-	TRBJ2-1	CASSSREAVYNEQFF	TGTGCCAGCAGCTCAAGGGAGGCGGTCTACAATGAGCAGTTCTTC
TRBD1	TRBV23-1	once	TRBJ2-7	CASRPRQTGLETYEQYF	TGCGCCAGCAGGCCGCGGCAGACAGGGCTTGAGACCTACGAGCAGTACTTC
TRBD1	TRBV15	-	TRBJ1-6	CATSGTGAPLHF	TGTGCCACCAGCGGGACAGGAGCACCCCTCCACTTT
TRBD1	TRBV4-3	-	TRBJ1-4	CASSLDRGAEKLFF	TGCGCCAGCAGCCTAGACAGGGGGGCTGAAAAACTGTTTTTT
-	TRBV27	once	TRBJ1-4	CASSFNRVSTNEKLFF	TGTGCCAGCAGTTTCAACAGGGTGTCAACTAATGAAAAACTGTTTTTT
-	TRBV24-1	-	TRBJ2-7	CATSDSTISYEQYF	TGTGCCACCAGTGATTCGACTATCTCCTACGAGCAGTACTTC
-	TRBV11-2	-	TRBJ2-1	CATQPGIVSNEQFF	TGTGCCACCCAGCCGGGTATAGTTTCCAATGAGCAGTTCTTC
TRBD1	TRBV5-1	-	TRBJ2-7	CASSYRDRGSYEQYF	TGCGCCAGCAGTTACCGGGACAGGGGATCCTACGAGCAGTACTTC
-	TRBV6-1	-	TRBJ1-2	CASSLQAGNYGYTF	TGTGCCAGCAGTCTACAGGCAGGAAACTATGGCTACACCTTC
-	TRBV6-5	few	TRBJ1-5	CASSSNSRDTAF	TGTGCCAGCAGTTCTAACTCCCGGGACACCGCTTTT
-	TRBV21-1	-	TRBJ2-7	CASSMMNYEQYF	TGTGCCAGCAGCATGATGAACTACGAGCAGTACTTC
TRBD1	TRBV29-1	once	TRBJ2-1	CSGRGGESYNEQFF	TGCAGCGGCCGAGGGGGCGAGTCCTACAATGAGCAGTTCTTC
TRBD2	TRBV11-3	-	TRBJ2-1	CASSLRTSGYNEQFF	TGTGCCAGCAGCTTAAGAACTAGCGGCTACAATGAGCAGTTCTTC
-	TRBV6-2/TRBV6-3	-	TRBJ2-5	CASSRQETQYF	TGTGCCAGCAGTCGCCAAGAGACCCAGTACTTC
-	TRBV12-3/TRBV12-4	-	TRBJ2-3	CASTIWNTDTQYF	TGTGCCAGCACTATATGGAACACAGATACGCAGTATTTT
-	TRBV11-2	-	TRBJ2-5	CASSFRSGPWEETQYF	TGTGCCAGCAGCTTTAGATCAGGGCCTTGGGAAGAGACCCAGTACTTC
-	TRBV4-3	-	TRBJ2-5	CASSLGAKETQYF	TGCGCCAGCAGCCTGGGGGCCAAAGAGACCCAGTACTTC
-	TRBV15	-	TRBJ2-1	CATSRELVGNEQFF	TGTGCCACCAGCAGAGAATTGGTCGGGAATGAGCAGTTCTTC
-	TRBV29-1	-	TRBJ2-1	CSVRMRVEQFF	TGCAGCGTTAGGATGAGGGTTGAGCAGTTCTTC
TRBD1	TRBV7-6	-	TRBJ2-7	CASSELQGFYEQYF	TGTGCCAGCAGTGAATTACAGGGGTTCTACGAGCAGTACTTC
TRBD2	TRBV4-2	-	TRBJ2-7	CASSQEASGAYEQYF	TGTGCCAGCAGCCAAGAAGCCAGCGGGGCCTACGAGCAGTACTTC
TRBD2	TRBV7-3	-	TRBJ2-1	CASSLTLAGPYNEQFF	TGTGCCAGCAGCTTAACCCTAGCGGGGCCCTACAATGAGCAGTTCTTC
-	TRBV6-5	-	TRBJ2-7	CASSYSYKGYSSYEQYF	TGTGCCAGCAGTTACTCGTACAAGGGGTATAGCTCCTACGAGCAGTACTTC
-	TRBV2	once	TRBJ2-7	CASSSGTISYEQYF	TGTGCCAGCAGTTCTGGGACGATTTCCTACGAGCAGTACTTC
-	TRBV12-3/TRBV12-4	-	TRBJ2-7	CASSLEGESYEQYF	TGTGCCAGCAGTTTGGAGGGAGAATCCTACGAGCAGTACTTC
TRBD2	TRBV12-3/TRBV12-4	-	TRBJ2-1	CASSLLADEQFF	TGTGCCAGCAGTTTACTAGCGGATGAGCAGTTCTTC
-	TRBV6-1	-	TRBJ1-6	CASSRKESSPLHF	TGTGCCAGCAGTCGCAAAGAGAGCTCACCCCTCCACTTT
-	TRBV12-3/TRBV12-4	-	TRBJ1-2	CASTLGSLNYGYTF	TGTGCCAGCACCCTGGGGTCGCTTAACTATGGCTACACCTTC
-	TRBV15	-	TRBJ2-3	CATSGARGGTDTQYF	TGTGCCACCAGCGGAGCCCGTGGCGGGACAGATACGCAGTATTTT
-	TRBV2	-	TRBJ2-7	CAIGDYLEQYF	TGTGCCATCGGTGACTATCTCGAGCAGTACTTC
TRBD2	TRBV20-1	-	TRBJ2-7	CSAVVQAGAYEQYF	TGCAGTGCTGTGGTCCAGGCGGGGGCCTACGAGCAGTACTTC
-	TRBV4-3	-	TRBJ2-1	CASSQKSGEQFF	TGCGCCAGCAGCCAAAAGAGCGGTGAGCAGTTCTTC
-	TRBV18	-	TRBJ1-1	CASSPGLNTEAFF	TGTGCCAGCTCACCAGGGCTGAACACTGAAGCTTTCTTT